Presented here are 20 T cell receptor beta chains from one specimen sequenced in a study of T-cell reconstitution after alpha-beta-depleted transplantation in children (TCRdb year 2016). Libraries came from PCR. The sequencer was an Illumina HiSeq 2500. TCR library preparation used molecular barcoding, with unique molecular identifiers applied to normalize quantification of the TCRbeta repertoire. Starting from the raw public reads, TCRdb applied fastp trimming at Q25, assembled clones with MiXCR and retained in-frame beta chains. Rows are combined by CDR3 protein, so each entry shows the most common genes and DNA. The sample table contains 700,000 to 950,000 distinct CDR3 sequences; only one count was recorded for 15% to 20% of them. Approximately 5% of the sample lies in the top ten. This sample's treatment or condition label indicates: allogeneic hematopoietic cell transplantation with graft depleted of TCRalphabeta T cells and CD19 B cells.

The input for sequencing was PBMCs, mostly from graft donor cells, taken 360 days after TCRalphabeta/CD19-depleted stem cell transplant. These receptor sequences come from a male patient younger than 18 who had a stem cell transplant for acute lymphoblastic leukemia, so the T cells may come from the graft donor.

The table lists this clonotype with a few counts. The chain carries TRBV5-1 and TRBJ1-4; 7 bases are shared with TRBD1. The CDR3 length is 15 residues. Germline values: CDR1 SGHRS, CDR2 YFSETQ. The J segment lost 5 bases and the V segment lost 4 bases, leaving 8 bases of the junction unmatched. The CDR3 sequence: CASSGWTGQNEKLFF. As DNA, the CDR3 is TGCGCCAGCAGCGGGTGGACAGGACAAAATGAAAAACTGTTTTTT. Supplemented by reference TRBV5-1 and TRBJ1-4, the full variable domain reads KAGVTQTPRYLIKTRGQQVTLSCSPISGHRSVSWYQQTPGQGLQFLFEYFSETQRNKGNFPGRFSGRQFSNSRSEMNVSTLELGDSALYLCASSGWTGQNEKLFFGSGTQLSVL.

This clonotype has only a few counts. The genes are TRBV18 and TRBJ2-7, with 8 positions matching TRBD1. J lost 1 base, V lost 4 bases, and 6 bases had no gene match. The CDR3 is 15 amino acids. Germline V gives CDR1 KGHSH, CDR2 LQKENI. Here the CDR3 reads CASSQWTGPSYEQYF. The CDR3 DNA is TGTGCCAGCTCACAATGGACAGGGCCGTCCTACGAGCAGTACTTC.

This clonotype was detected only a few times. The V call is TRBV25-1, the J call TRBJ2-6; 9 bases fit TRBD1. Trimming took 4 bases from V and 1 from J; bases not matched to a gene: 11. The V gene's germline CDR1 is MGHDK and CDR2 SYGVNS. The CDR3 loop spans 19 amino acids. The CDR3 loop is CASSGMLGQGRSGANVLTF. CDR3 DNA: TGTGCCAGCAGTGGAATGCTGGGACAGGGAAGGTCTGGGGCCAACGTCCTGACTTTC.

DNA of the CDR3: TGCGCCAGCAAGCGACTAGCGGGGCCCTACGAGCAGTACTTC. The encoded protein is CASKRLAGPYEQYF. V usage is TRBV10-2 and J usage is TRBJ2-7; 11 bases align to TRBD2. The CDR3 extends over 14 amino acids. Unmatched junction bases numbered 4, after V lost 7 bases and J lost 2 bases. From germline, CDR1 is WSHSY and CDR2 SAAADI.

The CDR3: CASSDSYSHTTDTQYF. The CDR3 nucleotides are TGTGCCAGCAGTGACTCCTACAGTCACACTACGGATACGCAGTATTTT. The chain has TRBV6-4 and TRBJ2-3, with D uncertain. V shed 0 bases and J shed 6 bases, with 16 bases lying between them. This CDR3 is 16 amino acids long. Germline lookup yields CDR1 MRHNA and CDR2 SNTAGT.

This clonotype came up a few times. The chain carries TRBV10-2 and TRBJ2-1, with D perhaps TRBD2 (6 bases). Looked up from germline, CDR1 is WSHSY and CDR2 is SAAADI. The CDR3 loop spans 14 amino acids. V gave up 6 bases and J gave up 7 bases, with 16 bases separating them. The CDR3 sequence is CASRTSGAPNEQFF. CDR3 sequence (DNA): TGCGCCAGCAGGACTAGTGGGGCCCCAAATGAGCAGTTCTTC.

This clonotype has at least ten counts. The rearrangement links TRBV10-1 to TRBJ2-1, with 12 positions matching TRBD2. CDR3 length equals 14 residues. Germline V gene sequence: CDR1 WNHNN, CDR2 SYGVQD (reference sequence). Losses at the gene ends were 4 bases for V and 5 bases for J; bases not matched to a gene: 0. The CDR3 DNA reads TGCGCCAGCAGTGGGACTAGCGGGAACAATGAGCAGTTCTTC. It translates to CASSGTSGNNEQFF.

In this sample, this clonotype turned up many times. The V gene is TRBV7-9, the J gene TRBJ2-1; 11 bases align to TRBD2. Germline V gene lookup returns CDR1 SEHNR and CDR2 FQNEAQ (reference sequence). This CDR3 spans 14 amino acids. The V segment lost 11 bases and the J segment 7 bases; nucleotides outside the gene matches: 10. CDR3 amino acids: CACHGTSGVNEQFF. For the CDR3, the DNA is TGTGCCTGCCACGGGACTAGCGGAGTGAATGAGCAGTTCTTC.

The chain uses TRBV2 and TRBJ2-7; D is unresolved. This CDR3 is built from 12 residues. V lost 7 bases to trimming and J lost 4 bases, with 11 bases between them. The germline V gene has CDR1 SNHLY and CDR2 FYNNEI. The DNA for the CDR3 is TGTGCCAGCATCAGGTATTCGTACGAGCAGTACTTC. This gives the protein CASIRYSYEQYF.

Many counts were recorded for this clonotype. V and J are TRBV12-3 or TRBV12-4 and TRBJ2-1, with no clear D. The CDR3 has 15 amino acids. Trimming stripped 6 bases from V and 1 base from J, with 13 bases between. CDR3 residues: CASSPGVVSYNEQFF. Written as DNA, the CDR3 is TGTGCCAGCAGCCCTGGGGTAGTTTCCTACAATGAGCAGTTCTTC.

The V call is TRBV12-3 or TRBV12-4, the J call TRBJ2-5, with D possibly matching TRBD1 (6 bases). The CDR3 extends over 15 amino acids. V was pared by 3 bases and J by 5 bases, with 16 bases between. The CDR3 reads CASSLDSLTGETQYF. The CDR3 coding sequence is TGTGCCAGCAGTTTGGACAGCCTCACAGGGGAGACCCAGTACTTC.

This clonotype was seen only a few times. The genes are TRBV2 and TRBJ2-1; 11 positions agree with TRBD2. V shed 4 bases and J 0 bases; nucleotides not matched to a gene: 5. CDR1 is SNHLY, CDR2 FYNNEI, per germline. The CDR3 totals 17 residues. CDR3 nucleotide sequence: TGTGCCAGCAGTGGTACCGGGACTAGCGGCTCCTACAATGAGCAGTTCTTC. Protein sequence: CASSGTGTSGSYNEQFF.

This clonotype was found a few times. This chain connects TRBV12-3 or TRBV12-4 to TRBJ1-2, with D hard to call. This CDR3 has 15 amino acids. The V and J ends lost 3 bases and 8 bases respectively, with 19 bases between them. Written as DNA, the CDR3 is TGTGCCAGCAGTTTCGGAACAGCCCTTCCTACCGGCTACACCTTC. Translated, it gives CASSFGTALPTGYTF.

About this clonotype: At one end the junction does not follow the germline gene, possibly because of a read error. The V gene is TRBV6-2 or TRBV6-3, the J gene TRBJ2-7; possibly TRBD1 for D (6 bases). The V gene's germline CDR1 is MNHEY and CDR2 SVGEGT. This CDR3 contains 17 residues. CDR3 in DNA: TGTGCCAGCAGTTACTATGCCAGGGGAAAAAGGTCCTACGATCAGTACTTC. Protein product: CASSYYARGKRSYDQYF.

In its sample, this clonotype was seen many times. V is TRBV12-3 or TRBV12-4 and J is TRBJ2-2, with 11 bases identical to TRBD2. The CDR3 runs 17 residues. The junction had 10 bases not matched to a gene; V was cut back by 4 bases and J by 6 bases. The DNA for the CDR3 is TGTGCCAGCAGTTCTTCCGGGACTAGCGGAACACCCGGGGAGCTGTTTTTT. Translated, it gives CASSSSGTSGTPGELFF.

This clonotype was counted only a few times. The CDR3 sequence: CASSFDGGAGNTIYF. The DNA for the CDR3 is TGCGCCAGCAGCTTCGACGGAGGAGCGGGAAACACCATATATTTT. The J gene is TRBJ1-3, the V gene TRBV5-1; D remains unclear. This CDR3 has 15 amino acids. Germline assignment: CDR1 SGHRS and CDR2 YFSETQ. V lost 2 bases and J lost 4, with 13 bases in between.

The gene calls are TRBV20-1 and TRBJ2-7; the match to TRBD2 covers 7 bases. Germline CDR1 is DFQATT and CDR2 is SNEGSKA (reference sequence). With 3 bases clipped from V and 1 base from J, the junction kept 3 bases outside the gene matches. This CDR3 is 13 amino acids long. The CDR3 spells CSARGDYSYEQYF. As DNA, the CDR3 is TGCAGTGCTAGGGGGGACTATTCCTACGAGCAGTACTTC.

This clonotype came up a few times. V gene TRBV7-9 combines with J gene TRBJ2-7; D might be TRBD2 (5 bases). The CDR3 has 15 residues. Germline V CDR1 and CDR2: SEHNR, FQNEAQ (reference sequence). The V end lost 4 bases, the J end lost 7 bases, and 20 bases lay between the germline ends. The CDR3 coding sequence is TGTGCCAGCAGCTCTTTTAGTTTGGCCACGGGGGAGCAGTACTTC. Its protein product is CASSSFSLATGEQYF.

The gene calls are TRBV5-1 and TRBJ1-5; unclear D gene. Germline V lookup: CDR1 SGHRS, CDR2 YFSETQ. This CDR3 has 14 residues. The ends were cut back, 0 bases at V and 6 bases at J, with 10 bases in the middle. The CDR3 here is CASSLAGESQPQHF. The CDR3 DNA sequence: TGCGCCAGCAGCTTGGCTGGGGAAAGTCAGCCCCAGCATTTT.

This clonotype appeared a few times. V usage is TRBV5-1 and J usage is TRBJ2-5; D gene unclear. This CDR3 comprises 21 residues. Looked up from germline, CDR1 is SGHRS and CDR2 is YFSETQ. V was clipped by 1 base and J by 5 bases, with 33 bases between them. DNA for the CDR3: TGCGCCAGCAGCTTGATGGTCCGGAAGCTACATCAGGCTGGGGTTGGGGAGACCCAGTACTTC. Its protein product is CASSLMVRKLHQAGVGETQYF.